This TCR beta chain was found in a study of graft-versus-host responses after intestinal transplantation. Sequencing used immunoSEQ multiplex PCR; TCRdb keeps in-frame clones, though not all of them. The sample has approximately 99,000 clones; 91% are singletons. A remark on this clone: The antigen remains undetermined.

The CDR3 is made up of 17 amino acids. V lost 0 bases, J lost 7 bases, and 11 bases stayed unmatched. CDR1 is SGHNT and CDR2 is YYREEE in the germline V gene (reference sequence). The receptor's source is a human donor who was the organ donor for an intestinal transplant. The chain employs TRBV5-4 and TRBJ2-1; 9 positions agree with TRBD1. The material sequenced was unstimulated CD4+ T cells sorted from spleen or lymph node cells, taken before transplant. CDR3 amino acids: CASSLGHGTGFINEQFF. In DNA form, the CDR3 reads TGTGCCAGCAGCTTGGGGCACGGGACAGGGTTTATAAATGAGCAGTTCTTC.